This TCR beta chain originates from a study of blood T cell repertoires in COVID-19. Study-level information: Sites in the United States, Italy and Spain provided acute and convalescent COVID-19 samples.

Authors' processing steps: By means of reference gene primer amplification, nucleated cell counts were estimated. Clones were sequenced by immunoSEQ multiplex PCR, and TCRdb holds only the in-frame ones, with some missing. The DNA gave D and trimming, while V, J and clone size come from that table. Of about 120,000 clones detected, around 87% appear once; the ten largest clones hold 3.8%. The germline CDR1 and CDR2 sequences are ENHRY and SYGVKD. The V end was cut by 4 bases, the J end by 2 bases, with 8 bases between. The CDR3 loop spans 13 amino acids. Patients of the Seattle cohort, enrolled during active infection, were followed longitudinally. Only one count was recorded for this clone.

This TCR was sampled from a woman aged 55-70 years with COVID-19, enrolled during active disease. The source material was peripheral blood. This sequence joins TRBV10-3 and TRBJ1-1, with D perhaps TRBD1 (5 bases). The CDR3, as DNA: TGTGCCATCAGTGGCAGGGAAAACACTGAAGCTTTCTTT. Translated, it gives CAISGRENTEAFF.